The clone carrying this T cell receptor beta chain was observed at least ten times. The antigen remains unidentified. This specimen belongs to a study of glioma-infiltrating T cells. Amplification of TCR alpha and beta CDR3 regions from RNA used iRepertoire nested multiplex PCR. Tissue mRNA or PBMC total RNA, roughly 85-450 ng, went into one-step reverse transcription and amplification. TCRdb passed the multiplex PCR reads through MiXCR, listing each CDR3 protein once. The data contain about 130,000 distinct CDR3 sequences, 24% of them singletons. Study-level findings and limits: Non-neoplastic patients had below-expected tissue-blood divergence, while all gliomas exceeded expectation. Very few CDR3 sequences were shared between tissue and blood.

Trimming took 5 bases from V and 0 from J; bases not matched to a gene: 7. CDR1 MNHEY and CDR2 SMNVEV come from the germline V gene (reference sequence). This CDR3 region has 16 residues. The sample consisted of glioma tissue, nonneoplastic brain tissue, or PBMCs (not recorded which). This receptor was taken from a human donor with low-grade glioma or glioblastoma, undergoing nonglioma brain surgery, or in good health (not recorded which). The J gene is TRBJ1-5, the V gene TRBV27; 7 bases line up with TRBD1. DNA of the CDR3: TGTGCCAGCAGTAGCAGGGGGGACTATAGCAATCAGCCCCAGCATTTT. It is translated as CASSSRGDYSNQPQHF.